The rows below give T cell receptor beta chains drawn from one sample of a study of blood T cell repertoires in COVID-19. Clones were sequenced by immunoSEQ multiplex PCR, and TCRdb holds only the in-frame ones, with some missing. The data contain around 200,000 clones, 80% to 90% of them seen just once; the ten biggest clones take up less than 25%. Input material: peripheral blood. These receptors originate from a man between 65 and 85 years old with active or convalescent COVID-19. The CDR3 runs from the conserved cysteine through the conserved F or W. D genes are given only for firm matches. The size entry is marked missing in some rows and otherwise reads once, few, many or a size class.

cdr3_aa	cdr3_nt	v_call	j_call	clone_size	d_call	cdr3_length
CASRSNYGYTF	TGTGCCAGCAGGAGTAACTATGGCTACACCTTC	TRBV3-1/TRBV3-2	TRBJ1-2	-	-	11
CASSKGQGIGGYTF	TGCGCCAGCAGCAAGGGACAGGGGATCGGCGGCTACACCTTC	TRBV5-1	TRBJ1-2	-	TRBD1	14
CASSIAQGSPQLNEQFF	TGTGCCAGTAGTATAGCCCAGGGGTCCCCTCAGCTCAATGAGCAGTTCTTC	TRBV19	TRBJ2-1	-	-	17
CAWKDPTGGTHTDTQYF	TGTGCCTGGAAGGACCCAACCGGGGGGACACACACAGATACGCAGTATTTT	TRBV30	TRBJ2-3	once	-	17
CAISENGADTIYF	TGTGCCATCAGTGAGAATGGGGCTGACACCATATATTTT	TRBV10-3	TRBJ1-3	-	-	13
CASSLEGTGGWNTEAFF	TGCGCCAGCAGCTTGGAGGGGACAGGGGGCTGGAACACTGAAGCTTTCTTT	TRBV5-1	TRBJ1-1	-	TRBD1	17
CASRQGGDQPQHF	TGTGCCAGCCGCCAAGGAGGCGATCAGCCCCAGCATTTT	TRBV28	TRBJ1-5	-	-	13
CAWSPLGQGAYEQYF	TGTGCCTGGAGTCCCCTCGGACAGGGGGCTTACGAGCAGTACTTC	TRBV30	TRBJ2-7	-	TRBD1	15
CASSLMAGGEWGTEAFF	TGTGCCAGCAGTTTGATGGCAGGGGGCGAGTGGGGCACTGAAGCTTTCTTT	TRBV27	TRBJ1-1	-	TRBD1	17
CASSPLSGESPLHF	TGTGCCAGCAGCCCGCTTTCAGGGGAGTCACCCCTCCACTTT	TRBV6-5	TRBJ1-6	-	-	14
CASSLGQNYGYTF	TGTGCCAGCAGCCTAGGACAGAACTATGGCTACACCTTC	TRBV6-5	TRBJ1-2	-	-	13
CASRRTGETHGYTF	TGTGCCAGCAGACGGACAGGGGAAACGCATGGCTACACCTTC	TRBV3-1/TRBV3-2	TRBJ1-2	few	TRBD1	14
CASSSSVSGANVLTF	TGTGCCAGCAGTTCGTCAGTCTCTGGGGCCAACGTCCTGACTTTC	TRBV27	TRBJ2-6	-	-	15
CASRQPVGRTEAFF	TGCGCCAGCAGGCAGCCGGTAGGGAGGACTGAAGCTTTCTTT	TRBV10-2	TRBJ1-1	-	-	14
CASSGKGVASTDTQYF	TGTGCCAGCAGCGGTAAAGGGGTGGCTAGCACAGATACGCAGTATTTT	TRBV9	TRBJ2-3	-	-	16
CASSSGLGGGGELFF	TGTGCCAGTAGTTCGGGACTAGGGGGTGGCGGGGAGCTGTTTTTT	TRBV19	TRBJ2-2	-	TRBD2	15
CASSPVTGTLGNSPLHF	TGTGCCAGCTCACCAGTGACAGGAACCTTGGGGAATTCACCCCTCCACTTT	TRBV18	TRBJ1-6	-	-	17
CASSDQGAGGGYTF	TGTGCCAGCAGCGACCAGGGGGCAGGGGGTGGCTACACCTTC	TRBV7-9	TRBJ1-2	-	TRBD1	14
CASSPQGIAEYNEQFF	TGTGCCAGCAGTCCCCAGGGGATAGCAGAATACAATGAGCAGTTCTTC	TRBV28	TRBJ2-1	-	-	16
CASSQFQGNTEAFF	TGTGCCAGCAGCCAATTCCAGGGTAACACTGAAGCTTTCTTT	TRBV7-9	TRBJ1-1	-	-	14
CASSQGGQSGTQYF	TGCGCCAGCAGCCAAGGGGGACAGAGTGGTACGCAGTATTTT	TRBV4-3	TRBJ2-3	-	TRBD1	14
CASSKFRVDVPSNQPQHF	TGTGCCAGCAGTAAGTTCAGGGTGGATGTACCTAGCAATCAGCCCCAGCATTTT	TRBV27	TRBJ1-5	-	-	18
CASSITGEGYTF	TGTGCCAGCAGTATCACAGGGGAAGGCTACACCTTC	TRBV2	TRBJ1-2	-	TRBD1	12
CASSEGAWDNEQFF	TGTGCCAGTAGTGAGGGGGCATGGGACAATGAGCAGTTCTTC	TRBV19	TRBJ2-1	-	TRBD1	14
CASGPLTPSTDTQYF	TGCGCCAGCGGCCCATTGACACCAAGCACAGATACGCAGTATTTT	TRBV5-1	TRBJ2-3	-	-	15
CASSQLAGEGSYEQYF	TGTGCCAGCAGCCAACTAGCGGGGGAAGGGTCCTACGAGCAGTACTTC	TRBV7-6	TRBJ2-7	-	TRBD2	16